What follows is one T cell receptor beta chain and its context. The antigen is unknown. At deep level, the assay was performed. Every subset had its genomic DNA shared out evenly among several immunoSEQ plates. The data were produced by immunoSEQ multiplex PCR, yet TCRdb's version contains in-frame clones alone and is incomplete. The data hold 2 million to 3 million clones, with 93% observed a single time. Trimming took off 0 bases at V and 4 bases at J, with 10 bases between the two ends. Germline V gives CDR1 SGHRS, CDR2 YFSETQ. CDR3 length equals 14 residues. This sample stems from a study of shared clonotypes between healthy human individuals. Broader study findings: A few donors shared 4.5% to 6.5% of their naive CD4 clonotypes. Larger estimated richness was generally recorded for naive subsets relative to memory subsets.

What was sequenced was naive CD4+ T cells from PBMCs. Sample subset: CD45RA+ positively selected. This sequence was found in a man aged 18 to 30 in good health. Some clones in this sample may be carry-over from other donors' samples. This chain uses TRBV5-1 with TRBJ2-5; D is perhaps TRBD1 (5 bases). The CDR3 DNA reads TGCGCCAGCAGCTTGGGACAGCATCCAGAGACCCAGTACTTC. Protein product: CASSLGQHPETQYF.